The clone carrying this T cell receptor beta chain showed up just a few times. Its matching antigen is unknown. These data belong to a study of T cell repertoires in cytomegalovirus infection. Study summary: CMV infection together with matching HLA type was indicated by public TCR beta signatures.

Regarding the study as a whole: CMV-specific HLA-C-restricted TCR beta clonotypes dominated the ex vivo response. Summed frequency of shared TCR beta families picked out CMV carriers who also had the relevant HLA.

V shed 6 bases and J shed 0 bases, with 15 bases lying between them. The CDR3 covers 15 residues. Looked up from germline, CDR1 is SGHDT and CDR2 is YYEEEE. Each CDR3 protein is one row after TCRdb ran MiXCR on the reads. The profile shows some 800,000 distinct CDR3 sequences, 29% of them singletons. This chain links TRBV5-6 with TRBJ1-1; no clear D. This clonotype was obtained from a human donor in good health (CMV status not recorded). Some clones in this sample may be carry-over from other donors' samples. The input for sequencing was cultured CD8+ T cells from PBMCs, taken from culture after CMV antigen stimulation. CDR3 protein: CASKGVSVMNTEAFF. The CDR3, as DNA: TGTGCCAGCAAGGGCGTCAGTGTAATGAACACTGAAGCTTTCTTT.